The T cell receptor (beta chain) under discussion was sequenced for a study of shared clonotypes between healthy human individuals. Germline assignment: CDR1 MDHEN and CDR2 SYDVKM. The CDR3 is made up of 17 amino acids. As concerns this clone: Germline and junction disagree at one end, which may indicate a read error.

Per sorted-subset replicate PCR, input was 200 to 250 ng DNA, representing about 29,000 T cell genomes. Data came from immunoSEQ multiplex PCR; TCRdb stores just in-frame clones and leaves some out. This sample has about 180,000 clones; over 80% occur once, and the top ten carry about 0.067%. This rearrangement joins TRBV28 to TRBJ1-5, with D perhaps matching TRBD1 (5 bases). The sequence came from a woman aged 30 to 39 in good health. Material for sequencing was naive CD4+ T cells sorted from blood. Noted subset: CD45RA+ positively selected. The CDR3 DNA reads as TGTGCCAGTAGTTTCTTAAGAGGGGTTTATAGCAATCAGCCCCAGCATTTT. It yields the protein CASSFLRGVYSNQPQHF. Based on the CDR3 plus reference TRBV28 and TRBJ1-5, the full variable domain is DVKVTQSSRYLVKRTGEKVFLECVQDMDHENMFWYRQDPGLGLRLIYFSYDVKMKEKGDIPEGYSVSREKKERFSLILESASTNQTSMYLCASSFLRGVYSNQPQHFGDGTRLSIL.